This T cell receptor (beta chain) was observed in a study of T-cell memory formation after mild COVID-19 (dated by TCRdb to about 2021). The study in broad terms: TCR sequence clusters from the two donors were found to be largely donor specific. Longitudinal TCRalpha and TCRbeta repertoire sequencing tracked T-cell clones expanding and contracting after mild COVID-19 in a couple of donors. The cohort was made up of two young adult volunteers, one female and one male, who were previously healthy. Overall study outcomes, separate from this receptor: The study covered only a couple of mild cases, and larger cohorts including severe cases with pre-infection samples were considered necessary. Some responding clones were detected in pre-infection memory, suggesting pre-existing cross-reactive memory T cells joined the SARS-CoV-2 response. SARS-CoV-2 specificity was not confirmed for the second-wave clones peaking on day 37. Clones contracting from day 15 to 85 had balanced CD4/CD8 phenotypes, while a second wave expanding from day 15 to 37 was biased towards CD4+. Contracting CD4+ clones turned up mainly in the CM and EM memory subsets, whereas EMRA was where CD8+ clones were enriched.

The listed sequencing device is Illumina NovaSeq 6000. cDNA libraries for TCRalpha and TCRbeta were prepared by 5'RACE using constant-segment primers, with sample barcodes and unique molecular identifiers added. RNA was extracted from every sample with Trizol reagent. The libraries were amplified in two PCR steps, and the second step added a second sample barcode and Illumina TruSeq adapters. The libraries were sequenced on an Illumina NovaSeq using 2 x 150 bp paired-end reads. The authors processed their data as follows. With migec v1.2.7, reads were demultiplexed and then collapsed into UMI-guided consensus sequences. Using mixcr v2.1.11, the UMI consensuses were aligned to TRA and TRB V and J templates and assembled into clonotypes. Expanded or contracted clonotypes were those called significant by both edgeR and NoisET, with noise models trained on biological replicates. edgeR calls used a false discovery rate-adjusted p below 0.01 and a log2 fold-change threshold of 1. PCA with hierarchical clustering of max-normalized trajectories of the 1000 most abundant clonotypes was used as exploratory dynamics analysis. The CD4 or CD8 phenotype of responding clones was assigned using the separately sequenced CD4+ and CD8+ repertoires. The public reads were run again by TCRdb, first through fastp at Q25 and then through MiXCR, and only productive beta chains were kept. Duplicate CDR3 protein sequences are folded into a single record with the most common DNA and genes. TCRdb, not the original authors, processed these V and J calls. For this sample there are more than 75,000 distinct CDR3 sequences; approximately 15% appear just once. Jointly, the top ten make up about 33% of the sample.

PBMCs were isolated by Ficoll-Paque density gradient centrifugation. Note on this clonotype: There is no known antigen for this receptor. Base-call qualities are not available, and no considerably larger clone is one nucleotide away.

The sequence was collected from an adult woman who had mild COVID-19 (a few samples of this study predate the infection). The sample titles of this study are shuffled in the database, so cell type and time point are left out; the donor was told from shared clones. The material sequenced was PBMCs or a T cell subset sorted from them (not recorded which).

CDR3 protein: CASSPLSGVMAYEQYF. The DNA is as follows: TGCGCCAGCAGCCCACTATCGGGCGTAATGGCCTACGAGCAGTACTTC. Recombination joined TRBV4-1 with TRBJ2-7, with no reliable assignment of the D segment. CDR1 and CDR2 (MGHRA, YSYEKL) derive from the germline V gene. V gives up 4 bases and J gives up 2 bases, and the segment between their germline ends measures 18 bases. The CDR3, cysteine through phenylalanine, is 16 amino acids long. Of all the DNA, just the CDR3 is kept, 48 bases in frame from base 1.